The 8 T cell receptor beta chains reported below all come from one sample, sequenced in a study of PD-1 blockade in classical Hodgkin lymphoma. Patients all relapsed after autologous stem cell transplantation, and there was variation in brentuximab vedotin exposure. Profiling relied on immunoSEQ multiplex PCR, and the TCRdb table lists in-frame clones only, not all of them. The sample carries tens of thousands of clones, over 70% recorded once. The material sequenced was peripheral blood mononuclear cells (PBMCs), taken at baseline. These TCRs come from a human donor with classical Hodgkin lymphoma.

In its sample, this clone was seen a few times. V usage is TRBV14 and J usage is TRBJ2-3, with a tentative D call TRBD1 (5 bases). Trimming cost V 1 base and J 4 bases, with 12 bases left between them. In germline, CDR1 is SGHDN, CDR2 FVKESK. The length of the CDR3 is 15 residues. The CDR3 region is CASSQGLRGSDTQYF. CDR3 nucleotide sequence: TGTGCCAGCAGCCAAGGGTTAAGGGGATCAGATACGCAGTATTTT.

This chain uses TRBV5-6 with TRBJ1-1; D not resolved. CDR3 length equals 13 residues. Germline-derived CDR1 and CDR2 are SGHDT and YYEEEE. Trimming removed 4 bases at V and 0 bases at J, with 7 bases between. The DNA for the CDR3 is TGTGCCAGCAGCCCCCGTGTGAACACTGAAGCTTTCTTT. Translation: CASSPRVNTEAFF.

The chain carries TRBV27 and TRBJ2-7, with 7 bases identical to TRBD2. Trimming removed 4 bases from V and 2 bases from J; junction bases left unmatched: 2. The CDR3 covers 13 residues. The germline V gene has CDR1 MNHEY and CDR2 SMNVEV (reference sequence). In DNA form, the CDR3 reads TGTGCCAGCAGTTACCGGGGGGCCTACGAGCAGTACTTC. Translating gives CASSYRGAYEQYF.

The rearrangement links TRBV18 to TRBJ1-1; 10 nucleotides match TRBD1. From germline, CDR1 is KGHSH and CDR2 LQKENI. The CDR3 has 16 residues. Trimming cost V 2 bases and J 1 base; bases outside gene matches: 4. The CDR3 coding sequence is TGTGCCAGCTCACCAAAGACAGGGGGCCGGAACACTGAAGCTTTCTTT. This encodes CASSPKTGGRNTEAFF.

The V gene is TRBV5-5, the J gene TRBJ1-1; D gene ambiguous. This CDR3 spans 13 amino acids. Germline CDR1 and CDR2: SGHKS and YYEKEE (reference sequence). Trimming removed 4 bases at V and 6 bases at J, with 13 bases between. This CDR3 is CASSRELLAEAFF. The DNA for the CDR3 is TGTGCCAGCAGCCGCGAGTTGCTCGCTGAAGCTTTCTTT.

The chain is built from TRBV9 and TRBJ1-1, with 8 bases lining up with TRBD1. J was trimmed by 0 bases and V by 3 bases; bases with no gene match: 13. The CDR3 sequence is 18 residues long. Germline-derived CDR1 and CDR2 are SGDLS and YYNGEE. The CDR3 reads CASSERPGTGVMNTEAFF. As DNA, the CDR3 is TGTGCCAGCAGCGAGCGACCCGGGACAGGCGTGATGAACACTGAAGCTTTCTTT.

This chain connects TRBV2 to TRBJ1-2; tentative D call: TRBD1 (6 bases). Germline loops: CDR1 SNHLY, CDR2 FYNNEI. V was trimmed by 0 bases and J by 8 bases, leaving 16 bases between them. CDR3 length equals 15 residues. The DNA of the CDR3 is TGTGCCAGCAGTGAAGCTGGGGGGCGGGGTAAAGGCTACACCTTC. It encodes CASSEAGGRGKGYTF.

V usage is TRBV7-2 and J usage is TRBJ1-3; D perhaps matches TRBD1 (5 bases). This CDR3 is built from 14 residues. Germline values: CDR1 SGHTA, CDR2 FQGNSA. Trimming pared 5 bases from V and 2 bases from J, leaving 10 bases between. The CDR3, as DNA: TGTGCCAGCAGCGCTGGGACGGCTGGAAACACCATATATTTT. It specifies CASSAGTAGNTIYF.